This is a list of T cell receptor beta chains from one sample in a study of T cells in Graves' hyperthyroidism and ophthalmopathy. In TCRdb, the multiplex PCR reads were re-called with MiXCR into one record per CDR3 protein. The table lists around 600,000 distinct CDR3 sequences, more than 12% of them singletons, with around 12% in the top ten. Sample: blood. Receptors originate from a woman between 45 and 60 years old with Graves' ophthalmopathy. CDR3s include the opening cysteine and the closing phenylalanine or tryptophan.

v_call cdr3_aa
TRBV19 CASSMHRDRLNQPQHF
TRBV7-8 CASSSWTGSSQPQHF
TRBV29-1 CSVEGLAGFSYEQYF
TRBV24-1 CATSDYGLAGGLYEQFF
TRBV18 CASSPTGVDTEAFF
TRBV20-1 CSARGTSGNSYNEQFF
TRBV6-1 CASSEWGARNTEAFF
TRBV5-5 CASRGTFRTYEQYF
TRBV18 CAGSPLVAADEQYF
TRBV7-3 CASSKRRGGTYNEQFF
TRBV27 CASSPTFGEQFF
TRBV11-2 CASSFFGQGAFSYEQYF
TRBV5-5 CASSLAAGGTGELFF
TRBV5-1 CASSLGSDRPQYF
TRBV12-3/TRBV12-4 CASRVRSETQYF
TRBV20-1 CSAKTVGQGVSEQYF
TRBV11-2 CASSYGVSGIASYNEQFF
TRBV7-3 CASSSDRGATEALF
TRBV20-1 CSAEQFLEQYF
TRBV18 CASSPRGLAADSYEQYF
TRBV5-1 CASSPGDRGPNEQFF
TRBV5-1 CASSLSSGQGQIYEQYF
TRBV12-3/TRBV12-4 CASSPDANTGELFF
TRBV12-3/TRBV12-4 CASSLSGGVGPKKAFF
TRBV4-1 CASSQGSFEKLFF
TRBV5-1 CASSQGVASTNEKLFF
TRBV12-3/TRBV12-4 CASSLGGLDKNIQYF